This is a list of T cell receptor beta chains from one sample in a study of cytomegalovirus exposure and HLA in healthy donors. Produced via immunoSEQ multiplex PCR; TCRdb's table is partial and in-frame only. The repertoire consists of roughly 130,000 clones, with about 70% occurring once and the leading ten covering approximately 2.1%. Specimen: PBMCs. The origin of the receptors is a woman between 40 and 55 years old in good health and CMV-seropositive. The CDR3 runs from the conserved cysteine through the conserved F or W. A D gene is named only where the DNA matches it firmly. Expanded clones are given a class, and other clones once, few, many or no size at all.

TRBJ2-1	TRBV5-4	.	TRBD1	TGTGCCAGCAGCGGGAAGGGGGCGCCGTACAATGAGCAGTTCTTC	CASSGKGAPYNEQFF
TRBJ2-5	TRBV5-1	.	TRBD1	TGCGCCAGCAGGGCGACCGGGACAGGCTCAGAGACCCAGTACTTC	CASRATGTGSETQYF
TRBJ2-2	TRBV9	.	TRBD2	TGTGCCAGCAGCGTAGGATTAGCGGGAGCCACCGGGGAGCTGTTTTTT	CASSVGLAGATGELFF
TRBJ2-5	TRBV13	once	.	TGTGCCAGCAGCCCCACTGGCGGTAAAGAGACCCAGTACTTC	CASSPTGGKETQYF
TRBJ1-1	TRBV2	.	.	TGTGCCAGCAGTGAAGAAGCACAGGGGAACACTGAAGCTTTCTTT	CASSEEAQGNTEAFF
TRBJ2-7	TRBV18	.	TRBD1	TGTGCCAGCTCACCAGGCAGGGGGCGGTTCGAGCAGTACTTC	CASSPGRGRFEQYF
TRBJ1-3	TRBV7-8	.	TRBD1	TGTGCCAGCAGCATCCCGGGGGGGACAGGGAGAGGAAACACCATATATTTT	CASSIPGGTGRGNTIYF
TRBJ2-1	TRBV19	.	TRBD1	TGTGCCAGTAGTTCCGTGGCAGGGGGCCGGAATGAGCAGTTCTTC	CASSSVAGGRNEQFF
TRBJ2-7	TRBV7-8	.	.	TGTGCCAGCAGCTCGACAGAAAACTCCTACGAGCAGTACTTC	CASSSTENSYEQYF
TRBJ1-2	TRBV6-5	.	.	TGTGCCAGCAGTTACGACCGCTTAGCTGGCTACACCTTC	CASSYDRLAGYTF
TRBJ2-3	TRBV6-5	.	TRBD2	TGTGCCAGCAGTTACTCCGCTAGCGGGGGGACGGATACGCAGTATTTT	CASSYSASGGTDTQYF
TRBJ2-7	TRBV6-1	.	TRBD1	TGTGCCAGCAGTGAAGAAGGGGGCCCATACGAGCAGTACTTC	CASSEEGGPYEQYF
TRBJ1-1	TRBV4-2	.	TRBD1	TGTGCCAGCAGCCCGGACAGGACAGGGGGCACTGAAGCTTTCTTT	CASSPDRTGGTEAFF
TRBJ1-1	TRBV7-2	few	TRBD1	TGTGCCAGCGGAAGACAGGGGCGGACTGAAGCTTTCTTT	CASGRQGRTEAFF
TRBJ2-7	TRBV28	.	TRBD1	TGTGCCAGCACTACAGGGGGCTTCGACGAGCAGTACTTC	CASTTGGFDEQYF
TRBJ2-7	TRBV28	.	TRBD2	TGTGCCAGCAGTCGTGGGACTAGCACTTTTTTCTCCTACGAGCAGTACTTC	CASSRGTSTFFSYEQYF
TRBJ1-2	TRBV28	.	.	TGTGCCAGCAGAGTCGGGTTGGACTATGGCTACACCTTC	CASRVGLDYGYTF